This T cell receptor beta chain emerged from a study of blood T cell repertoires in COVID-19. Some clones are missing from TCRdb's copy, which holds only in-frame ones; the method was immunoSEQ multiplex PCR. The data hold approximately 150,000 clones, with just under 90% observed a single time. Sequencing used peripheral blood. The sequence derives from a woman between 45 and 65 years old with active or convalescent COVID-19.

CDR3 sequence (DNA): TGTGCCAGTAGTAGCACTAGCGGGCTATACAATGAGCAGTTCTTC. Amino acid sequence: CASSSTSGLYNEQFF. The rearrangement links TRBV19 to TRBJ2-1; 9 bases fit TRBD2. The CDR3 is 15 residues long. J lost 4 bases, V lost 4 bases, and 5 bases had no gene match. Germline V lookup: CDR1 LNHDA, CDR2 SQIVND (reference sequence). Supplemented by reference TRBV19 and TRBJ2-1, the full variable domain reads DGGITQSPKYLFRKEGQNVTLSCEQNLNHDAMYWYRQDPGQGLRLIYYSQIVNDFQKGDIAEGYSVSREKKESFPLTVTSAQKNPTAFYLCASSSTSGLYNEQFFGPGTRLTVL.